The table lists the clone carrying this TCR beta chain with many counts. The antigen remains unidentified. The junction departs from germline at one end; a sequencing error may be responsible. The germline V gene has CDR1 LNHDA and CDR2 SQIVND (reference sequence). The CDR3 contains 14 residues. The data stem from a study of T cells after posttransplantation cyclophosphamide. Broader study findings: Later post-transplant blood repertoires were often dominated by donor CD8+ memory clones. Recipient CMV seropositivity and CMV reactivation strongly tracked TRB clonality.

The related graft donor's blood sample was taken on the day of bone marrow donation. Profiled with immunoSEQ multiplex PCR; TCRdb holds only in-frame clones, not every one. The sample yields roughly 35,000 clones, without any singletons. The sequencing input was PBMCs. The sequence was collected from a girl aged 5-17 years in good health, CMV-negative, and a related stem cell transplant donor. V is TRBV19 and J is TRBJ2-1; D is possibly TRBD2 (6 bases). CDR3 amino acids: CASSIRDSHNEQFF. The CDR3 DNA reads as TGTGCCAGTAGTATCCGGGACTCCCACAATGAGCAGTTCTTC.